This TCR beta chain was captured in a study of OX40 agonist ivuxolimab in advanced cancers. The study, taken as a whole, reports: At doses 0.1 to 3.0 mg/kg, CD4+ and CD8+ clones expanded.

The germline V and J ends were trimmed by 4 bases and 9 bases, with 7 bases remaining between them. From germline, CDR1 is SEHNR and CDR2 FQNEAQ (reference sequence). This CDR3 spans 12 amino acids. On this clone: Antigen: not known.

Peripheral blood came from all dose cohorts at three timepoints. Sequencing was performed with immunoSEQ multiplex PCR; in TCRdb, only in-frame clones are kept and a portion is missing. The sample consists of 55,000 to 70,000 clones, approximately 86% of them appearing once. This specimen was CD4+ or CD8+ T cells sorted from blood, taken in a trial of the OX40 agonist ivuxolimab. This clonotype was sampled from an adult with an advanced solid tumor such as melanoma, head and neck, liver or kidney cancer. The chain is built from TRBV7-9 and TRBJ1-6; D gene unclear. CDR3 amino acids: CASSSGFSPLHF. In nucleotides, the CDR3 is TGTGCCAGCAGCTCGGGGTTTTCACCCCTCCACTTT.